The 31 T cell receptor beta chains reported below all come from one sample, sequenced in a study of read filtering for tumor transcriptome and immune sequencing. This library used roughly 400 ng RNA and molecular barcoded adaptors spanning alpha/delta and beta/gamma chains. In TCRdb, the reads were re-called with MiXCR into one record per CDR3 protein. The sample consists of 25,000 or so distinct CDR3 sequences, 20% of them appearing once. The sample was a population of CD138-negative cells sorted from bone marrow. These receptor sequences come from a donor aged 40 or older with multiple myeloma.

About this clonotype itself: A much larger clone sits a single nucleotide away, making a read error possible. The V call is TRBV3-1, the J call TRBJ2-1; 8 bases agree with TRBD2. CDR3 length equals 16 residues. Germline V gene data show CDR1 as LGHDT and CDR2 as YNNKEL (reference sequence). Written as DNA, the CDR3 is TGTGCCTGCAGCCAAATTCCTACTAGCGGCTACAATGAGCAGTTCTTC. It encodes CACSQIPTSGYNEQFF.

This sequence joins TRBV4-2 and TRBJ2-4; D call uncertain. The CDR3 is 14 amino acids. Per germline, CDR1 LGHNA and CDR2 YNFKEQ. Trimming took off 5 bases at V and 1 base at J, with 9 bases between the two ends. CDR3 in DNA: TGTGCCAGCAGCGCGGTGGGGGCCAAAAACATTCAGTACTTC. Its translation: CASSAVGAKNIQYF.

At least ten counts were recorded for this clonotype. This CDR3 reads CASSQERGTNTGELFF. CDR3 nucleotide sequence: TGTGCCAGCAGCCAAGAGAGGGGGACGAACACCGGGGAGCTGTTTTTT. The chain is built from TRBV3-1 and TRBJ2-2, with D maybe TRBD1 (6 bases). V was shortened by 0 bases and J by 0 bases, with 8 bases between the two germline ends. Germline V gene sequence: CDR1 LGHDT, CDR2 YNNKEL (reference sequence). The CDR3 extends over 16 amino acids. The full variable domain, in which reference TRBV3-1 and TRBJ2-2 provide the parts outside the CDR3, is DTAVSQTPKYLVTQMGNDKSIKCEQNLGHDTMYWYKQDSKKFLKIMFSYNNKELIINETVPNRFSPKSPDKAHLNLHINSLELGDSAVYFCASSQERGTNTGELFFGEGSRLTVL.

This clonotype is a singleton in its sample. The chain uses TRBV4-1 and TRBJ2-2; D may be TRBD1 (6 bases). Germline assignment: CDR1 MGHRA and CDR2 YSYEKL. V shed 4 bases and J shed 2 bases, with 11 bases lying between them. The CDR3 runs to 15 residues. CDR3 amino acids: CASSPLDRNTGELFF. The CDR3 nucleotides read TGCGCCAGCAGCCCTCTGGACAGAAACACCGGGGAGCTGTTTTTT.

This clonotype was picked up many times. The chain carries TRBV3-1 and TRBJ2-3, with TRBD2 as a possible D gene (5 bases). This CDR3 is built from 13 residues. Germline V gene sequence: CDR1 LGHDT, CDR2 YNNKEL (reference sequence). V was shortened by 4 bases and J by 8 bases, with 13 bases between the two germline ends. DNA of the CDR3: TGTGCCAGCAGCCCGGGATCAGGAGGTACGCAGTATTTT. This translates into CASSPGSGGTQYF.

In this sample, this clonotype turned up many times. The rearrangement links TRBV18 to TRBJ2-7; D ambiguous. V lost 0 bases to trimming and J lost 7 bases, with 10 bases between them. Per the germline V gene, CDR1 is KGHSH and CDR2 is LQKENI. The CDR3 runs 13 residues. Here the CDR3 DNA reads TGTGCCAGCTCACCACCGTCGGTTGGGGAGCAGTACTTC. It translates to CASSPPSVGEQYF.

In the case of this clonotype: An end of the junction does not agree with germline; a read error may underlie this. J is TRBJ2-5 and V is TRBV18; 13 bases fit TRBD2. Germline assignment: CDR1 KGHSH and CDR2 LQKENI. CDR3 size: 18 residues. The CDR3: CASSPRGLAGNPGGTQYF. CDR3 coding DNA: TGCGCCAGCTCACCACGGGGACTAGCGGGAAATCCCGGAGGGACCCAGTACTTC. Using reference TRBV18 and TRBJ2-5 for the parts outside the CDR3, the full variable domain is NAGVMQNPRHLVRRRGQEARLRCSPMKGHSHVYWYRQLPEEGLKFMVYLQKENIIDESGMPKERFSAEFPKEGPSILRIQQVVRGDSAAYFCASSPRGLAGNPGGTQYFGPGTRLLVL.

This clonotype came up many times. Sequence at one end of the junction differs from germline and may be a read error. The rearrangement joins TRBV5-1 to TRBJ2-1, with D perhaps matching TRBD2 (6 bases). The CDR3 sequence is 14 residues long. Germline values: CDR1 SGHRS, CDR2 YFSETQ. DNA of the CDR3: TGCGCCAGCAACTTGGCTCAGGCGGGGAATGAGCAGTTCTTC. It yields the protein CASNLAQAGNEQFF.

This clonotype has more than one count but fewer than ten. The chain is built from TRBV30 and TRBJ1-5, with TRBD1 as a possible D gene (5 bases). The CDR3 totals 15 residues. V lost 5 bases to trimming and J lost 2 bases, with 16 bases between them. Germline-derived CDR1 and CDR2 are GTSNPN and SVGIG (reference sequence). CDR3 amino acids: CAWCTGGFGNQPQHF. CDR3 DNA sequence: TGTGCCTGGTGCACTGGGGGGTTTGGCAATCAGCCCCAGCATTTT.

This clonotype was seen repeatedly, ten times or more. V usage is TRBV11-2 and J usage is TRBJ2-5; D gene unclear. V gave up 2 bases and J gave up 5 bases, with 6 bases separating them. The V gene's germline CDR1 is SGHAT and CDR2 FQNNGV. The CDR3 is made up of 12 amino acids. The CDR3 loop is CASSLSPETQYF. CDR3 bases: TGTGCCAGCAGCTTAAGCCCGGAGACCCAGTACTTC.

This sequence joins TRBV7-9 and TRBJ2-1; the D is unclear. The CDR3 contains 14 residues. Trimming shortened V by 7 bases and J by 4 bases, and 14 bases separated the two germline ends. CDR1 SEHNR and CDR2 FQNEAQ come from the germline V gene (reference sequence). The CDR3 region has the DNA TGTGCCAGCAACAACCCAGACGAGTACAATGAGCAGTTCTTC. Translation gives CASNNPDEYNEQFF.

Only a few counts were recorded for this clonotype. This chain uses TRBV2 with TRBJ2-1, with 7 bases fitting TRBD2. The junction had 6 bases not matched to a gene; V was cut back by 2 bases and J by 5 bases. Germline lookup yields CDR1 SNHLY and CDR2 FYNNEI. This CDR3 has 15 amino acids. In nucleotides, the CDR3 is TGTGCCAGCAGTGAAAGCGGGAATAGGAACAATGAGCAGTTCTTC. It yields the protein CASSESGNRNNEQFF.

This clonotype was detected only once. The genes are TRBV28 and TRBJ2-1; 11 bases line up with TRBD2. Germline assignment: CDR1 MDHEN and CDR2 SYDVKM. The trim removed 3 bases at V and 9 bases at J, leaving 4 bases unmatched. CDR3 size: 14 residues. The CDR3 loop reads CASSFELAGAEQFF. The CDR3 nucleotides are TGTGCCAGCAGTTTTGAACTAGCGGGAGCTGAGCAGTTCTTC.

Many counts were recorded for this clonotype. The CDR3 nucleotides are TGCGCCAGCAGCTTCGACGGGAGTGCCCCATACGAGCAGTACTTC. Translating it yields CASSFDGSAPYEQYF. The chain carries TRBV5-1 and TRBJ2-7, with a possible D match to TRBD2 (6 bases). This CDR3 is 15 amino acids long. CDR1 SGHRS and CDR2 YFSETQ come from the germline V gene. The ends were cut back, 2 bases at V and 4 bases at J, with 16 bases in the middle. Full variable domain (rest looked up from reference TRBV5-1 and TRBJ2-7): KAGVTQTPRYLIKTRGQQVTLSCSPISGHRSVSWYQQTPGQGLQFLFEYFSETQRNKGNFPGRFSGRQFSNSRSEMNVSTLELGDSALYLCASSFDGSAPYEQYFGPGTRLTVT.

The chain recombines TRBV6-2 or TRBV6-3 with TRBJ2-1; TRBD1 agrees at 8 bases. Germline CDR1 and CDR2: MNHEY and SVGEGT. The ends lost 0 bases at V and 9 bases at J; junction bases unmatched: 7. CDR3 length: 15 amino acids. The CDR3 spells CASSYSRTGSLEQFF. The CDR3 DNA reads as TGTGCCAGCAGTTACTCTCGGACAGGGTCTCTTGAGCAGTTCTTC.

Worth noting for this clonotype: A far more abundant clone sits one base away, making this likely a read error. This chain uses TRBV11-2 with TRBJ2-1; TRBD2 matches 9 bases. V trimming: 0 bases; J trimming: 6 bases; junction bases outside the gene matches: 15. In germline, CDR1 is SGHAT, CDR2 FQNNGV. There are 19 residues in the CDR3. The CDR3 spells CASSLEPAGGWPKGNEQFF. The CDR3 DNA reads TGTGCCAGCAGCTTAGAACCAGCGGGAGGTTGGCCAAAAGGCAATGAGCAGTTCTTC.

This clonotype showed up many times. V and J are TRBV7-3 and TRBJ2-7; maybe TRBD2 (5 bases). In germline, CDR1 is SGHTA, CDR2 FQGTGA. Trimming cost V 5 bases and J 3 bases, with 17 bases left between them. This CDR3 comprises 15 residues. The CDR3 nucleotides read TGTGCCAGCAGCCCCAGCCCTGGCGGAGGCTACGAGCAGTACTTC. It translates to CASSPSPGGGYEQYF.

J is TRBJ2-1 and V is TRBV5-1; D may be TRBD2 (5 bases). The CDR3 is made up of 14 amino acids. CDR1 is SGHRS, CDR2 YFSETQ, per germline. Between the trimmed V and J ends, which lost 4 bases and 9 bases, there was a span of 17 bases. CDR3 protein: CASSPQSSPSEQFF. The CDR3 coding sequence is TGCGCCAGCAGCCCCCAATCTAGCCCCAGTGAGCAGTTCTTC.

This clonotype was counted many times. The chain's CDR3 is CASSVTGGTEAFF. CDR3 sequence (DNA): TGTGCCAGCAGCGTCACGGGGGGCACTGAAGCTTTCTTT. The chain joins TRBV7-9 to TRBJ1-1; D possibly corresponds to TRBD1 (5 bases). Germline V gene sequence: CDR1 SEHNR, CDR2 FQNEAQ (reference sequence). CDR3 length equals 13 residues. Trimming removed 5 bases at V and 4 bases at J, with 11 bases between. Together with reference TRBV7-9 and TRBJ1-1, the CDR3 gives the full variable domain: DTGVSQNPRHKITKRGQNVTFRCDPISEHNRLYWYRQTLGQGPEFLTYFQNEAQLEKSRLLSDRFSAERPKGSFSTLEIQRTEQGDSAMYLCASSVTGGTEAFFGQGTRLTVV.

This clonotype was counted many times. The chain is built from TRBV28 and TRBJ1-1; unclear D gene. Trimming pared 6 bases from V and 6 bases from J, leaving 23 bases between. The CDR3 has 16 amino acids. Germline V gene data show CDR1 as MDHEN and CDR2 as SYDVKM. This CDR3 is CASSQARASWVAEAFF. CDR3 DNA sequence: TGTGCCAGCAGCCAGGCGAGGGCGAGTTGGGTGGCTGAAGCTTTCTTT.

This clonotype was observed many times. The chain couples TRBV2 to TRBJ2-7; 13 positions agree with TRBD2. CDR3 length equals 15 residues. V lost 4 bases to trimming and J lost 2 bases; unmatched junction nucleotides: 2. CDR1 is SNHLY and CDR2 is FYNNEI in the germline V gene. This chain's CDR3 is CASSVLAGGPYEQYF. The CDR3 nucleotides are TGTGCCAGCAGTGTACTAGCGGGAGGGCCCTACGAGCAGTACTTC.

This clonotype came up many times. V is TRBV7-9 and J is TRBJ2-6, with D unclear. CDR3 length: 13 residues. With 0 bases removed from V and 3 bases from J, the gap between germline ends came to 0 bases. Germline V gene data show CDR1 as SEHNR and CDR2 as FQNEAQ (reference sequence). CDR3 nucleotides: TGTGCCAGCAGCTTAGCTGGGGCCAACGTCCTGACTTTC. It encodes CASSLAGANVLTF.

This clonotype was observed many times. CDR3 sequence: CASSLEGGPTGELFF. The DNA of the CDR3 is TGCGCCAGCAGCTTGGAGGGAGGGCCGACCGGGGAGCTGTTTTTT. The chain employs TRBV5-1 and TRBJ2-2; 7 bases align to TRBD2. The CDR3 runs to 15 residues. Germline-derived CDR1 and CDR2 are SGHRS and YFSETQ. The trim removed 0 bases at V and 5 bases at J, leaving 4 bases unmatched.

Concerning this clonotype itself: Germline and junction disagree at one end, which may indicate a read error. This sequence joins TRBV27 and TRBJ1-1; TRBD1 aligns across 7 bases. Looked up from germline, CDR1 is MNHEY and CDR2 is SMNVEV (reference sequence). The CDR3 covers 14 residues. The CDR3 loop reads CASSSGQLNTAAFF. CDR3 bases: TGTGCCAGTAGTTCGGGACAGCTGAACACTGCAGCTTTCTTT.

This clonotype was counted at least ten times. V usage is TRBV20-1 and J usage is TRBJ2-3; 12 bases are a match to TRBD2. The CDR3 is 14 amino acids. V trimming: 5 bases; J trimming: 4 bases; junction bases outside the gene matches: 4. Germline CDR1 DFQATT, CDR2 SNEGSKA (reference sequence). The CDR3 sequence is CSAALAGGPDTQYF. In DNA form, the CDR3 reads TGCAGTGCTGCCCTAGCGGGAGGGCCAGATACGCAGTATTTT.

This clonotype came up many times. V gene TRBV20-1 combines with J gene TRBJ2-7; TRBD2 agrees at 9 bases. This CDR3 spans 16 amino acids. V dropped 0 bases and J dropped 2; count of bases not matched to a gene: 8. CDR1 is DFQATT and CDR2 is SNEGSKA in the germline V gene (reference sequence). The CDR3 protein is CSARDWASGNTYEQYF. The CDR3 bases are TGCAGTGCTAGAGATTGGGCTAGCGGGAATACCTACGAGCAGTACTTC.

Points on this clonotype: This sequence may be a read error, since a much larger clone differs from it by one base. The CDR3 nucleotides are TGTGCCTGGAGCGGACAGTCCACAGATACGCAGTATTTT. Protein: CAWSGQSTDTQYF. This chain connects TRBV30 to TRBJ2-3, with a tentative D call TRBD1 (6 bases). Trimming shortened V by 3 bases and J by 2 bases, and 9 bases separated the two germline ends. CDR3 size: 13 residues. Germline V CDR1 and CDR2: GTSNPN, SVGIG (reference sequence).

Remarks on this clonotype: The junction does not match germline at one end; this may be a read error. The V gene is TRBV29-1, the J gene TRBJ2-1; D not certain. CDR1 and CDR2 from the germline V gene are SQVTM and ANQGSEA. The CDR3 covers 13 residues. The CDR3, as DNA: TGCGGCGTTGAATTGACGGTAGGATATGAGCAGTTCTTC. Translated, it gives CGVELTVGYEQFF.

This clonotype has at least ten counts. The rearrangement uses TRBV28 and TRBJ2-2; no clear D gene. CDR1 is MDHEN and CDR2 is SYDVKM in the germline V gene. The CDR3 has 15 amino acids. V lost 2 bases, J lost 5 bases, and 12 bases lay in between. As DNA, the CDR3 is TGTGCCAGCAGTTTACCTGGTAGCTGGACCGGGGAGCTGTTTTTT. The encoded protein is CASSLPGSWTGELFF.

There are many counts of this clonotype. V is TRBV19 and J is TRBJ1-1; TRBD1 is a possible D gene (5 bases). Germline loops: CDR1 LNHDA, CDR2 SQIVND (reference sequence). There are 16 residues in the CDR3. The ends were cut back, 2 bases at V and 0 bases at J, with 13 bases in the middle. The CDR3 coding sequence is TGTGCCAGTAGTATAATAACAAGGGGTTTGAACACTGAAGCTTTCTTT. Translating it yields CASSIITRGLNTEAFF.

Remarks on this clonotype: This sequence may be a read error, since a much larger clone differs from it by one base. The chain couples TRBV5-8 to TRBJ2-3; 10 bases agree with TRBD2. Germline values: CDR1 SGHTS, CDR2 YDEGEE. This CDR3 comprises 14 residues. In nucleotides, the CDR3 is TGTGCCAGCAGCAGCGGGAGGGCATCAGATATGCAGTATTTT. It is translated as CASSSGRASDMQYF.